What follows is one T cell receptor (beta chain) and its context. The antigen is undetermined. Germline V gene lookup returns CDR1 SGDLS and CDR2 YYNGEE. The CDR3 is 15 residues long. Trimming took 3 bases from V and 1 from J, leaving 11 bases between them. The data were taken from a study of cytomegalovirus exposure and HLA in healthy donors. Amplification used 60 Vbeta primers and 13 Jbeta primers. TCRdb keeps only in-frame clones here, not all; method: immunoSEQ multiplex PCR. The repertoire has about 200,000 clones, 70% to 85% of them found once; the top ten carry about 0.2%. Points from the study as a whole: The study assumed roughly uniform donor sequencing depth for presence/absence analyses.

Sequenced material: PBMCs. The genes are TRBV9 and TRBJ2-1, with D hard to call. The sequence came from a girl aged 2 to 10 in good health and CMV-seronegative. The CDR3 protein is CASSAVGRSYNEQFF. The CDR3 coding sequence is TGTGCCAGCAGCGCAGTGGGCCGATCCTACAATGAGCAGTTCTTC.